This T cell receptor (beta chain) was captured by sequencing in a study of cytomegalovirus exposure and HLA in healthy donors. PCR primers comprised 60 Vbeta and 13 Jbeta primers. Clones were sequenced by immunoSEQ multiplex PCR, and TCRdb holds only the in-frame ones, with some missing. The table has fewer than 250,000 clones, around 86% seen once. The V gene lost 3 bases and the J gene lost 0 bases, with 11 bases spanning the gap. Germline CDR1 SGHVS, CDR2 FNYEAQ. The CDR3 contains 16 residues. This sequence joins TRBV7-6 and TRBJ1-4, with D unresolved. Source material: PBMCs. The TCR sequence derives from a woman aged 45 to 65 in good health and CMV-seropositive. CDR3 residues: CASSLGGSATNEKLFF. For the CDR3, the DNA is TGTGCCAGCAGCTTGGGAGGCTCTGCAACTAATGAAAAACTGTTTTTT.